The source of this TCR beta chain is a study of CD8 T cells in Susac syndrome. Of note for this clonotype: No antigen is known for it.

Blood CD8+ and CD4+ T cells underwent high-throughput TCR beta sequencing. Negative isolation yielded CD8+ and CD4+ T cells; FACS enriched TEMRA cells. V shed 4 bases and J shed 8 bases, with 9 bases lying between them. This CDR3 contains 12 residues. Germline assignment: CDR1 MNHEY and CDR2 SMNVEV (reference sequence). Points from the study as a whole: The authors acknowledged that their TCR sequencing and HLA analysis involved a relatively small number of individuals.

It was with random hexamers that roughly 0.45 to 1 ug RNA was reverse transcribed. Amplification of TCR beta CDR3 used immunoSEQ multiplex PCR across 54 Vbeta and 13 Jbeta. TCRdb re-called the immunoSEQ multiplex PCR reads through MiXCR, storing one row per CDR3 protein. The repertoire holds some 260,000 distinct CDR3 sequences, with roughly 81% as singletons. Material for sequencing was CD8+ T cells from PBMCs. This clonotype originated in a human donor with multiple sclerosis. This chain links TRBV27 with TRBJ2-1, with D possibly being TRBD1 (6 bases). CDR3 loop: CASSSYRDEQFF. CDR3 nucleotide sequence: TGTGCCAGCAGTTCCTACAGGGATGAGCAGTTCTTC.